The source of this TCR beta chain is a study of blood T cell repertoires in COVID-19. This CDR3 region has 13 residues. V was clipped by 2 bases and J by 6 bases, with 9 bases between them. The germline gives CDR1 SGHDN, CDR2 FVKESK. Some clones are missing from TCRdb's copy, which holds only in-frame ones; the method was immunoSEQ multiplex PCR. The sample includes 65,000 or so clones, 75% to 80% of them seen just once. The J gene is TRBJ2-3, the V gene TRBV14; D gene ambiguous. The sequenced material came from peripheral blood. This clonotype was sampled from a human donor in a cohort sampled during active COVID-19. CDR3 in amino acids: CASSQNVQDTQYF. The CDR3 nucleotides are TGTGCCAGCAGCCAAAATGTGCAGGATACGCAGTATTTT.